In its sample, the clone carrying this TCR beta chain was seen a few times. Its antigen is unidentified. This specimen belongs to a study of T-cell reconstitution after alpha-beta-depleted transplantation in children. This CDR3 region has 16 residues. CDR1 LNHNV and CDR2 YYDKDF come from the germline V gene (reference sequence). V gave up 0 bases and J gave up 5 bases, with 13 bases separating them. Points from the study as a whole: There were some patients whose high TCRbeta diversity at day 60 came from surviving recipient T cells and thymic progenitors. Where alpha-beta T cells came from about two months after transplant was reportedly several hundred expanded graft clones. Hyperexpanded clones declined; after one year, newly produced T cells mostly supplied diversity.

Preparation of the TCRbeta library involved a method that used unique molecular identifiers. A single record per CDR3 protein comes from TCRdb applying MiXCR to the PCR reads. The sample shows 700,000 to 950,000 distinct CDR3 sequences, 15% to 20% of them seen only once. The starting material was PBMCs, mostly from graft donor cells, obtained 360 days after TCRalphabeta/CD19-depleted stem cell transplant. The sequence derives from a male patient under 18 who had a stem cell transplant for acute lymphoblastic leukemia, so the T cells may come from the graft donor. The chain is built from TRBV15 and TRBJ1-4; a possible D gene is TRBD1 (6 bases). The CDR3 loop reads CATSRDKATGNEKLFF. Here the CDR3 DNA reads TGTGCCACCAGCAGAGATAAAGCTACAGGGAATGAAAAACTGTTTTTT. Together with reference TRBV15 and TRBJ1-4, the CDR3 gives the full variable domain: DAMVIQNPRYQVTQFGKPVTLSCSQTLNHNVMYWYQQKSSQAPKLLFHYYDKDFNNEADTPDNFQSRRPNTSFCFLDIRSPGLGDTAMYLCATSRDKATGNEKLFFGSGTQLSVL.